These 28 T cell receptor beta chains originate from one sample sequenced in a study of PD-1 blockade in classical Hodgkin lymphoma. The data were produced by immunoSEQ multiplex PCR, yet TCRdb's version contains in-frame clones alone and is incomplete. The sample lists about 47,000 clones; approximately 80% were seen once. Time point in this sample: cycle 4 day 1 (C4D1), after six to seven weeks of nivolumab. Autologous stem cell transplantation was followed by relapse in every patient, and brentuximab vedotin exposure varied. The sample here was peripheral blood mononuclear cells (PBMCs), taken before the fourth cycle of nivolumab. The receptors were gathered from a human donor with classical Hodgkin lymphoma.

The table lists this clone with a few counts. The chain uses TRBV7-3 and TRBJ2-1; no definite D call. This CDR3 has 15 amino acids. CDR1 is SGHTA and CDR2 is FQGTGA in the germline V gene. The ends were cut back, 4 bases at V and 5 bases at J, with 15 bases in the middle. CDR3 loop: CASSSRPPRNNEQFF. For the CDR3, the DNA is TGTGCCAGCAGCTCTCGTCCCCCTAGAAACAATGAGCAGTTCTTC.

The chain carries TRBV29-1 and TRBJ2-5; D is uncertain. The CDR3 is 9 residues long. Looked up from germline, CDR1 is SQVTM and CDR2 is ANQGSEA. The germline V and J ends were trimmed by 4 bases and 5 bases, with 2 bases remaining between them. Written as DNA, the CDR3 is TGCAGCGTTGGGGAGACCCAGTACTTC. This translates into CSVGETQYF.

The chain couples TRBV21-1 to TRBJ2-3. TRBV21-1 is tagged as a pseudogene. The CDR3 contains 12 residues. The CDR3: CASSKSEDTQYF. The CDR3 DNA is TGTGCCAGCAGCAAAAGTGAAGATACGCAGTATTTT.

This clone was counted once. The chain joins TRBV11-3 to TRBJ2-1; D is ambiguous. Germline CDR1 and CDR2: SGHNT and YENEEA. The V end lost 1 base, the J end lost 0 bases, and 16 bases lay between the germline ends. There are 18 residues in the CDR3. This chain's CDR3 is CASSLAPTQPSSYNEQFF. Written as DNA, the CDR3 is TGTGCCAGCAGCTTAGCCCCGACTCAACCGAGCTCCTACAATGAGCAGTTCTTC.

CDR3 sequence: CASSPTSVPRDTQYF. The CDR3, as DNA: TGTGCCAGCAGTCCGACTAGCGTGCCTCGCGATACGCAGTATTTT. V and J are TRBV6-1 and TRBJ2-3, with TRBD2 matching 8 bases. The junction had 10 bases not matched to a gene; V was cut back by 5 bases and J by 6 bases. Germline CDR1 is MNHNS and CDR2 is SASEGT. This CDR3 comprises 15 residues.

V is TRBV5-1 and J is TRBJ1-1; D uncertain. This CDR3 comprises 12 residues. V lost 2 bases, J lost 5 bases, and 7 bases lay in between. The germline CDR1 and CDR2 sequences are SGHRS and YFSETQ. The CDR3 region is CASSLRSTEAFF. CDR3 nucleotides: TGCGCCAGCAGCTTACGGAGTACTGAAGCTTTCTTT.

This clone was recorded a few times. This chain joins TRBV30 and TRBJ1-3; the match to TRBD1 covers 8 bases. CDR1 and CDR2 (germline): GTSNPN, SVGIG (reference sequence). V trimming: 4 bases; J trimming: 0 bases; junction bases outside the gene matches: 14. The CDR3 loop spans 18 amino acids. CDR3 nucleotide sequence: TGTGCCTGGATCTACCGGGACAGGTCCGAGCTCTCTGGAAACACCATATATTTT. As protein: CAWIYRDRSELSGNTIYF.

This clone was found once. The genes are TRBV19 and TRBJ2-7; D is possibly TRBD1 or TRBD2 (5 bases each). The CDR3 totals 14 residues. V was trimmed by 3 bases and J by 2 bases, leaving 11 bases between them. Germline values: CDR1 LNHDA, CDR2 SQIVND (reference sequence). CDR3 nucleotides: TGTGCCAGTAGTATGAGGGCAGGGACCTACGAGCAGTACTTC. Residues: CASSMRAGTYEQYF.

This clone was picked up one time. The chain employs TRBV11-3 and TRBJ2-2, with D unresolved. Trimming left V 3 bases short and J 7 bases short, with 9 bases between. The CDR3 contains 13 residues. CDR1 SGHNT and CDR2 YENEEA come from the germline V gene. As DNA, the CDR3 is TGTGCCAGCAGCTTGGTTGACGGCGGGGAGCTGTTTTTT. Amino acid sequence: CASSLVDGGELFF.

The chain couples TRBV5-1 to TRBJ2-3; 8 bases agree with TRBD2. Germline CDR1 and CDR2: SGHRS and YFSETQ. The CDR3 runs to 16 residues. V gave up 0 bases and J gave up 1 base; unmatched junction bases: 4. As DNA, the CDR3 is TGCGCCAGCAGCTTGGTGGGTAGCGGGGGCACAGATACGCAGTATTTT. Its translation is CASSLVGSGGTDTQYF.

V gene TRBV6-1 combines with J gene TRBJ1-3; D is uncertain. Trimming cost V 5 bases and J 0 bases, with 11 bases left between them. The CDR3 extends over 15 amino acids. CDR1 is MNHNS, CDR2 SASEGT, per germline. The CDR3 reads CASSLKLSSGNTIYF. Here the CDR3 DNA reads TGTGCCAGCAGTCTGAAACTTAGCTCTGGAAACACCATATATTTT.

The chain links TRBV6-1 to TRBJ1-3; D uncertain. The CDR3 runs to 14 residues. V shed 5 bases and J shed 0 bases, with 8 bases lying between them. CDR1 is MNHNS and CDR2 is SASEGT in the germline V gene. Written as DNA, the CDR3 is TGTGCCAGCAGTCCTAATTCCTCTGGAAACACCATATATTTT. This codes for CASSPNSSGNTIYF.

This chain uses TRBV19 with TRBJ2-7, with TRBD1 matching over 8 bases. V shed 3 bases, J shed 0 bases, and the junction held 7 bases outside the gene matches. CDR3 length equals 16 residues. Germline V gene data show CDR1 as LNHDA and CDR2 as SQIVND (reference sequence). The CDR3 DNA follows: TGTGCCAGTAGTATGTATGGCGGACAGGGCTCCTACGAGCAGTACTTC. Translation gives CASSMYGGQGSYEQYF.

This clone turned up a few times. CDR3 nucleotide sequence: TGCGCCAGCAGTCTGCCCCCCGACGGAAAAAGCTATGGCTACACCTTC. Its protein product is CASSLPPDGKSYGYTF. The chain couples TRBV23-1 to TRBJ1-2, with D unclear. TRBV23-1 is recorded as an ORF, its role being uncertain. V shed 4 bases and J shed 4 bases, with 19 bases lying between them. The CDR3 has 16 amino acids.

For the CDR3, the DNA is TGTGCCAGCAGTGAAACTAGCGGGAGGGCCGCAAAGTCGGCCGCCGGGGAGCTGTTTTTT. This codes for CASSETSGRAAKSAAGELFF. The gene calls are TRBV6-1 and TRBJ2-2; 13 bases are a match to TRBD2. The length of the CDR3 is 20 residues. Looked up from germline, CDR1 is MNHNS and CDR2 is SASEGT. V lost 2 bases, J lost 6 bases, and 15 bases stayed unmatched.

V gene TRBV28 combines with J gene TRBJ1-5; D is ambiguous. This CDR3 spans 15 amino acids. V was cut by 4 bases and J by 1 base, with 11 bases left in between. The germline CDR1 and CDR2 sequences are MDHEN and SYDVKM. The CDR3 DNA follows: TGTGCCAGCAGTTCCTTCGCATGGAGCAATCAGCCCCAGCATTTT. Translating it yields CASSSFAWSNQPQHF.

The chain is built from TRBV19 and TRBJ2-1, with 8 bases fitting TRBD2. Unmatched junction bases numbered 9, after V lost 2 bases and J lost 9 bases. The CDR3 totals 15 residues. Germline V gene sequence: CDR1 LNHDA, CDR2 SQIVND (reference sequence). The CDR3 region is CASSIIGRAAGEQFF. CDR3 DNA sequence: TGTGCCAGTAGTATAATCGGGAGGGCCGCTGGTGAGCAGTTCTTC. Variable domain in full (rest from reference TRBV19 and TRBJ2-1): DGGITQSPKYLFRKEGQNVTLSCEQNLNHDAMYWYRQDPGQGLRLIYYSQIVNDFQKGDIAEGYSVSREKKESFPLTVTSAQKNPTAFYLCASSIIGRAAGEQFFGPGTRLTVL.

V is TRBV9 and J is TRBJ2-1, with TRBD2 matching over 8 bases. V gave up 4 bases and J gave up 7 bases; unmatched junction bases: 13. This CDR3 has 16 amino acids. Germline V lookup: CDR1 SGDLS, CDR2 YYNGEE. CDR3 bases: TGTGCCAGCAGCCACCGACCGGGACTAGGTTCTAATGAGCAGTTCTTC. This encodes CASSHRPGLGSNEQFF.

V is TRBV28 and J is TRBJ1-2, with D uncertain. CDR3 length: 14 residues. Germline lookup yields CDR1 MDHEN and CDR2 SYDVKM. Between the trimmed V and J ends, which lost 5 bases and 0 bases, there was a span of 10 bases. The CDR3 here is CASSIGVANYGYTF. CDR3 sequence (DNA): TGTGCCAGCAGTATCGGGGTCGCTAACTATGGCTACACCTTC.

The gene calls are TRBV18 and TRBJ1-5; no definite D call. The CDR3 sequence is 15 residues long. V lost 5 bases and J lost 3, with 14 bases in between. Germline CDR1 KGHSH, CDR2 LQKENI. Here the CDR3 reads CASSALDGNNQPQHF. CDR3 coding DNA: TGTGCCAGCTCAGCCCTCGACGGGAACAATCAGCCCCAGCATTTT.

This clone was detected once. V usage is TRBV7-9 and J usage is TRBJ1-3; 7 bases are shared with TRBD1. This CDR3 contains 18 residues. V was pared by 1 base and J by 0 bases, with 9 bases of the junction left unmatched. Germline CDR1 reads SEHNR; CDR2 reads FQNEAQ (reference sequence). CDR3 nucleotide sequence: TGTGCCAGCAGCTTAGGTAGGCTGGGACAGCCCTCTGGAAACACCATATATTTT. Its protein is CASSLGRLGQPSGNTIYF.

The chain carries TRBV7-9 and TRBJ2-5; D is perhaps TRBD2 (5 bases). CDR1 is SEHNR, CDR2 FQNEAQ, per germline (reference sequence). The CDR3 extends over 15 amino acids. The V end lost 5 bases, the J end lost 5 bases, and 18 bases lay between the germline ends. This CDR3 is CASSLIGGERETQYF. In DNA form, the CDR3 reads TGTGCCAGCAGCCTCATTGGCGGTGAGCGGGAGACCCAGTACTTC.

The J gene is TRBJ1-2, the V gene TRBV28; D gene ambiguous. Germline CDR1 and CDR2: MDHEN and SYDVKM. Trimming took 6 bases from V and 0 from J, leaving 17 bases between them. The CDR3 length is 16 residues. CDR3 sequence: CASRVEGGRTNYGYTF. The CDR3 DNA reads as TGTGCCAGCAGGGTCGAGGGCGGCAGGACTAACTATGGCTACACCTTC.

The chain has TRBV18 and TRBJ1-3; TRBD1 might be the D (5 bases). Germline V lookup: CDR1 KGHSH, CDR2 LQKENI. The CDR3 is 16 amino acids. Trimming cost V 6 bases and J 0 bases, with 15 bases left between them. This CDR3 reads CASSLPQVLSGNTIYF. CDR3 coding DNA: TGTGCCAGCTCGCTACCACAGGTACTCTCTGGAAACACCATATATTTT.

The rearrangement joins TRBV30 to TRBJ2-1, with D maybe TRBD1 (6 bases). Germline lookup yields CDR1 GTSNPN and CDR2 SVGIG (reference sequence). Trimming took off 2 bases at V and 10 bases at J, with 12 bases between the two ends. The CDR3 has 12 amino acids. Here the CDR3 DNA reads TGTGCCTGGAGTTGGCCTGGGGGCGAGCAGTTCTTC. It codes for CAWSWPGGEQFF.

The chain links TRBV19 to TRBJ2-2; D not certain. The V gene lost 7 bases and the J gene lost 3 bases, with 9 bases spanning the gap. The length of the CDR3 is 13 residues. Germline lookup yields CDR1 LNHDA and CDR2 SQIVND (reference sequence). The CDR3 here is CASMHSYTGELFF. For the CDR3, the DNA is TGTGCCAGTATGCACTCATACACCGGGGAGCTGTTTTTT.

The chain recombines TRBV15 with TRBJ2-5, with 8 bases matching TRBD1. This CDR3 is built from 16 residues. Germline CDR1 reads LNHNV; CDR2 reads YYDKDF (reference sequence). V trimming: 3 bases; J trimming: 3 bases; junction bases outside the gene matches: 9. In DNA, the CDR3 is TGTGCCACCAGCAGGGCGCAGGACAGGGTCAAAGAGACCCAGTACTTC. Translated, it gives CATSRAQDRVKETQYF.

This clone was seen more than once but under ten times. The chain couples TRBV4-3 to TRBJ2-1; TRBD1 or TRBD2 may be the D gene (7 bases each). V was pared by 0 bases and J by 9 bases, with 18 bases between. Germline CDR1 and CDR2: LGHNA and YSLEER. The CDR3 covers 16 residues. CDR3 in amino acids: CASSQDRGLAAIEQFF. The CDR3 bases are TGCGCCAGCAGCCAAGATAGGGGGCTAGCGGCCATTGAGCAGTTCTTC.